What follows are 18 T cell receptor beta chains derived from one specimen sequenced in a study of blood T cell repertoires in COVID-19. TCRdb's table, derived via immunoSEQ multiplex PCR, lists solely in-frame clones and lacks some. The sample yields about 93,000 clones, under 90% seen once. The sequenced sample was peripheral blood. The source of these receptors is a human donor with active COVID-19. The donor label of this sample is uncertain.

The V call is TRBV7-9, the J call TRBJ2-5; tentative D call: TRBD1 (6 bases). V lost 5 bases, J lost 1 base, and 11 bases lay in between. Germline V lookup: CDR1 SEHNR, CDR2 FQNEAQ (reference sequence). This CDR3 has 14 amino acids. The CDR3 DNA reads as TGTGCCAGCAGCCCCGGACAGCTCCAAGAGACCCAGTACTTC. Its protein is CASSPGQLQETQYF.

This chain connects TRBV5-6 to TRBJ1-6, with 7 bases lining up with TRBD1. CDR3 size: 15 residues. The ends lost 2 bases at V and 4 bases at J; junction bases unmatched: 3. Germline CDR1 SGHDT, CDR2 YYEEEE. The CDR3 nucleotides read TGTGCCAGCAGCTTCAGGGACAGTTATAATTCACCCCTCCACTTT. Residues: CASSFRDSYNSPLHF.

The V gene is TRBV5-4, the J gene TRBJ2-7; D not certain. V gave up 7 bases and J gave up 3 bases, with 11 bases separating them. Germline CDR1 reads SGHNT; CDR2 reads YYREEE (reference sequence). The CDR3 has 12 amino acids. As DNA, the CDR3 is TGTGCCAGCTCCCACAACGTCTACGAGCAGTACTTC. It encodes CASSHNVYEQYF.

The chain couples TRBV5-6 to TRBJ1-6, with D tentatively TRBD1 (5 bases). The V and J ends lost 0 bases and 1 base respectively, with 11 bases between them. Per the germline V gene, CDR1 is SGHDT and CDR2 is YYEEEE. The CDR3 length is 17 residues. CDR3 DNA sequence: TGTGCCAGCAGCTTGGTTCAAGGGGCTTCCTATAATTCACCCCTCCACTTT. It is translated as CASSLVQGASYNSPLHF. The variable domain in full, with the rest retrieved from reference TRBV5-6 and TRBJ1-6, is DAGVTQSPTHLIKTRGQQVTLRCSPKSGHDTVSWYQQALGQGPQFIFQYYEEEERQRGNFPDRFSGHQFPNYSSELNVNALLLGDSALYLCASSLVQGASYNSPLHFGNGTRLTVT.

J is TRBJ1-4 and V is TRBV5-1; the match to TRBD1 covers 8 bases. In germline, CDR1 is SGHRS, CDR2 YFSETQ. After removal of 2 bases from V and 6 bases from J, the junction contained 3 bases not matched to a gene. The CDR3 runs 14 residues. This CDR3 reads CASSLDRGDEKLFF. DNA of the CDR3: TGCGCCAGCAGCTTAGACAGGGGAGATGAAAAACTGTTTTTT.

This rearrangement joins TRBV7-8 to TRBJ1-1; unclear D gene. This CDR3 has 15 amino acids. Between the trimmed V and J ends, which lost 6 bases and 2 bases, there was a span of 16 bases. Germline CDR1 reads SGHVS; CDR2 reads FQNEAQ. The CDR3: CASRLFGKDNTEAFF. CDR3 DNA: TGTGCCAGCAGGCTCTTCGGGAAGGATAACACTGAAGCTTTCTTT.

A note on this clone: The sample contains more than one DNA sequence encoding this CDR3. The chain uses TRBV3-1 (or the pseudogene TRBV3-2) and TRBJ1-1; possibly TRBD1 for D (5 bases). The germline CDR1 and CDR2 sequences are LGHDT and YNNKEL (reference sequence). The CDR3 loop spans 11 amino acids. V lost 9 bases, J lost 4 bases, and 9 bases lay in between. CDR3 sequence reads: CASRGGTEAFF. The CDR3 DNA is TGTGCCAGTAGGGGCGGCACTGAAGCTTTCTTT.

The chain uses TRBV18 and TRBJ2-5, with 9 bases aligning to TRBD2. The CDR3 sequence is 17 residues long. J was trimmed by 0 bases and V by 6 bases; bases with no gene match: 11. In germline, CDR1 is KGHSH, CDR2 LQKENI. The CDR3: CASSRLRLAEYQETQYF. CDR3 in DNA: TGTGCCAGCTCCCGCTTGAGACTAGCGGAGTACCAAGAGACCCAGTACTTC.

This rearrangement joins TRBV27 to TRBJ2-5; TRBD1 matches 10 bases. Trimming cost V 3 bases and J 10 bases; bases outside gene matches: 14. CDR3 size: 16 residues. The germline V gene encodes CDR1 MNHEY and CDR2 SMNVEV (reference sequence). CDR3 sequence (DNA): TGTGCCAGCAGTTTCTCCGGGACAGGGGCGATGAGTGACCAGTACTTC. Translating gives CASSFSGTGAMSDQYF.

The V and J genes are TRBV12-5 and TRBJ2-3; no definite D call. The V gene's germline CDR1 is LGHNT and CDR2 FRNRAP. The CDR3 extends over 11 amino acids. V lost 2 bases, J lost 14 bases, and 11 bases lay in between. The chain's CDR3 is CASGLFLDRYF. The DNA for the CDR3 is TGTGCTAGTGGTTTGTTTCTAGATCGGTATTTT. Supplemented by reference TRBV12-5 and TRBJ2-3, the full variable domain reads DARVTQTPRHKVTEMGQEVTMRCQPILGHNTVFWYRQTMMQGLELLAYFRNRAPLDDSGMPKDRFSAEMPDATLATLKIQPSEPRDSAVYFCASGLFLDRYFGPGTRLTVL.

For the CDR3, the DNA is TGTGCCAGCGCCACAGGGGGCCAAAACACCGGGGAGCTGTTTTTT. This codes for CASATGGQNTGELFF. The rearrangement links TRBV28 to TRBJ2-2; 9 positions match TRBD1. CDR3 size: 15 residues. The V segment lost 8 bases and the J segment 2 bases; nucleotides outside the gene matches: 6. Germline-derived CDR1 and CDR2 are MDHEN and SYDVKM.

The chain employs TRBV6-1 and TRBJ1-3, with D hard to call. V was shortened by 1 base and J by 0 bases, with 10 bases between the two germline ends. Germline assignment: CDR1 MNHNS and CDR2 SASEGT. The CDR3 sequence is 16 residues long. This CDR3 is CASSEVERDSGNTIYF. Here the CDR3 DNA reads TGTGCCAGCAGTGAAGTAGAGAGGGACTCTGGAAACACCATATATTTT.

The chain employs TRBV7-3 and TRBJ2-3, with D tentatively TRBD1 (6 bases). V was pared by 5 bases and J by 6 bases, with 12 bases between. Germline V gene data show CDR1 as SGHTA and CDR2 as FQGTGA. The CDR3 runs 13 residues. CDR3 nucleotide sequence: TGTGCCAGCAGCCTCGCAGGGGCGGATACGCAGTATTTT. This encodes CASSLAGADTQYF.

This chain's CDR3 is CASSLTGGYEQYF. The CDR3 DNA sequence: TGTGCCAGCAGTTTGACAGGGGGCTACGAGCAGTACTTC. V and J are TRBV12-3 or TRBV12-4 and TRBJ2-7, with TRBD1 matching 9 bases. With V trimmed by 3 bases and J by 3 bases, 0 bases remained unmatched. The length of the CDR3 is 13 residues.

This chain connects TRBV7-6 to TRBJ2-3; TRBD1 matches 7 bases. CDR1 SGHVS and CDR2 FNYEAQ come from the germline V gene. The junction had 7 bases not matched to a gene; V was cut back by 4 bases and J by 0 bases. This CDR3 has 16 amino acids. CDR3 residues: CASSSRYRGSTDTQYF. In DNA, the CDR3 is TGTGCCAGCAGCTCAAGATACAGGGGAAGCACAGATACGCAGTATTTT.

The V call is TRBV28, the J call TRBJ2-3; the match to TRBD2 covers 8 bases. V lost 5 bases to trimming and J lost 1 base; unmatched junction nucleotides: 5. The CDR3 sequence is 15 residues long. The germline V gene has CDR1 MDHEN and CDR2 SYDVKM. In nucleotides, the CDR3 is TGTGCCAGCAGTCCGGGAGGGCTAGGCACAGATACGCAGTATTTT. Its translation: CASSPGGLGTDTQYF.

V and J are TRBV7-9 and TRBJ2-7; 8 bases are a match to TRBD1. V was pared by 2 bases and J by 12 bases, with 6 bases of the junction left unmatched. The germline gives CDR1 SEHNR, CDR2 FQNEAQ (reference sequence). This CDR3 has 12 amino acids. The CDR3 nucleotides are TGTGCCAGCAGCTTAAGGACAGGGTGGTGGTACTTC. It codes for CASSLRTGWWYF.

V usage is TRBV6-5 and J usage is TRBJ1-2; 7 bases are shared with TRBD1. Germline V gene lookup returns CDR1 MNHEY and CDR2 SVGAGI. The trim removed 10 bases at V and 0 bases at J, leaving 5 bases unmatched. There are 13 residues in the CDR3. The CDR3 is CATRDSSNYGYTF. The DNA for the CDR3 is TGTGCCACCCGGGACAGCTCTAACTATGGCTACACCTTC.